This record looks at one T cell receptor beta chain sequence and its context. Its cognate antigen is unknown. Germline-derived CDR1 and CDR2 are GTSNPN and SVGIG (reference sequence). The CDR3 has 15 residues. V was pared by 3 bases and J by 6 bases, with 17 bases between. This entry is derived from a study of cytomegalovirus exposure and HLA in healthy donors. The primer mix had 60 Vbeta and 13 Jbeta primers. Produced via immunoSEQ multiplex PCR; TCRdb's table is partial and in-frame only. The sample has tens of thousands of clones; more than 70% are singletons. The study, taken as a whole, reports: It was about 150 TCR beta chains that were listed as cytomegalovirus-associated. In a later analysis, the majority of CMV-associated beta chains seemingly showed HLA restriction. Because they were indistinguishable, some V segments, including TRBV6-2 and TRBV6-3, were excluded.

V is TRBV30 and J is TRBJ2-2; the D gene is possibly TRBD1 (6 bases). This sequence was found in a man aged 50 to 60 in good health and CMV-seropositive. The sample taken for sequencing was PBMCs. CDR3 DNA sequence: TGTGCCTGGAGAAGAACAGGGCGTCAAGCCGGGGAGCTGTTTTTT. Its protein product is CAWRRTGRQAGELFF.